This is a list of T cell receptor beta chains from one sample in a study of T cell responses to AZD1222 COVID-19 vaccine. The method was immunoSEQ multiplex PCR; TCRdb's version includes in-frame clones alone and lacks a portion of them. The repertoire holds about 140,000 clones, more than 70% seen once, with more than 2.5% in the top ten. Sequenced material: peripheral blood, taken on day 0 of AZD1222 vaccination. Source of these receptors: an adult in good health. The conserved cysteine and the conserved F or W are not part of the CDR3 here. Each record gives: V gene, J gene, CDR3 protein.

>TRBV20-1|TRBJ1-5
SASGRDQPQH
>TRBV19|TRBJ1-1
ASRLRAQNTEAF
>TRBV4-1|TRBJ2-7
ASSRRDGSYEQY
>TRBV14|TRBJ1-1
ASSQAPGQGLTPFKNTEAF
>TRBV5-1|TRBJ2-3
ASSPRQTIGGGFGTDTQY
>TRBV7-9|TRBJ1-2
ASSLGGVLYPAGYT
>TRBV7-8|TRBJ1-1
ASSMNRDRGTEAF
>TRBV5-6|TRBJ1-1
ASSLRGADTEAF
>TRBV29-1|TRBJ2-7
SVRLAGDQSYEQY
>TRBV7-3|TRBJ2-1
ASSSSGGAEGQF
>TRBV19|TRBJ1-5
ASSIWRGDQPQH
>TRBV4-3|TRBJ1-4
ASSLQGFEKLF
>TRBV3-1/TRBV3-2|TRBJ1-1
ASSPRDRVNTEAF
>TRBV5-1|TRBJ2-1
ASRGDSGRGEQF
>TRBV12-3/TRBV12-4|TRBJ2-2
ASTPGTGELF
>TRBV7-3|TRBJ1-1
ASSATENTEAF
>TRBV13|TRBJ2-2
ASSLVATGELF
>TRBV27|TRBJ1-6
ASSHYREPNSPLH
>TRBV3-1/TRBV3-2|TRBJ2-1
ASSLSGGSGEQF
>TRBV11-2|TRBJ2-1
ASSSSSGSYNEQF
>TRBV28|TRBJ2-7
ASSLAPRGYEQY
>TRBV28|TRBJ1-3
ASSVGVSGNTIY
>TRBV27|TRBJ2-1
ASSLRTGQVNLLAGDEQF